One sample yielded the 21 T cell receptor beta chains listed below, sequenced in a study of blood T cell repertoires in COVID-19. TCRdb keeps only in-frame clones here, not all; method: immunoSEQ multiplex PCR. Of about 76,000 clones listed, approximately 86% were seen once; the top ten hold over 15%. Sequencing used peripheral blood. These TCRs come from a human donor in a cohort sampled during active COVID-19.

The chain is built from TRBV25-1 and TRBJ2-3; no reliable D call. The CDR3 contains 13 residues. Trimming took off 3 bases at V and 4 bases at J, with 8 bases between the two ends. Germline values: CDR1 MGHDK, CDR2 SYGVNS. CDR3 coding DNA: TGTGCCAGCAGTGATTACTATTCAGATACGCAGTATTTT. Translating it yields CASSDYYSDTQYF.

This clone was seen only once. The rearrangement uses TRBV11-2 and TRBJ2-5; D call uncertain. This CDR3 comprises 14 residues. The V end was cut by 0 bases, the J end by 5 bases, with 10 bases between. The germline V gene has CDR1 SGHAT and CDR2 FQNNGV. CDR3 DNA: TGTGCCAGCAGCTTAGAGGCTTACATGGAGACCCAGTACTTC. This translates into CASSLEAYMETQYF.

The chain has TRBV2 and TRBJ2-2; no reliable D call. The CDR3 extends over 15 amino acids. V was cut by 3 bases and J by 0 bases, with 8 bases left in between. Germline lookup yields CDR1 SNHLY and CDR2 FYNNEI. CDR3 sequence (DNA): TGTGCCAGCAGTGAGCAGGCCACGAACACCGGGGAGCTGTTTTTT. As protein: CASSEQATNTGELFF.

This chain connects TRBV5-1 to TRBJ1-1; D is perhaps TRBD1 (5 bases). The V and J ends lost 0 bases and 3 bases respectively, with 12 bases between them. This CDR3 has 15 amino acids. CDR1 is SGHRS and CDR2 is YFSETQ in the germline V gene. The CDR3: CASSLAIGADTEAFF. CDR3 nucleotide sequence: TGCGCCAGCAGCTTGGCAATTGGGGCGGACACTGAAGCTTTCTTT.

This clone occurred a few times. For the CDR3, the DNA is TGTGCCAGCAGGCCCACAGGGGGCCGTTACGAGCAGTACTTC. It translates to CASRPTGGRYEQYF. The chain carries TRBV5-4 and TRBJ2-7, with TRBD1 identical over 9 bases. The CDR3 length is 14 residues. The germline CDR1 and CDR2 sequences are SGHNT and YYREEE (reference sequence). The ends lost 5 bases at V and 4 bases at J; junction bases unmatched: 7.

A few counts support this clone. This sequence joins TRBV27 and TRBJ1-1; D perhaps matches TRBD1 (6 bases). The CDR3 is 14 residues long. Germline V gene lookup returns CDR1 MNHEY and CDR2 SMNVEV (reference sequence). V was trimmed by 5 bases and J by 0 bases, leaving 10 bases between them. The CDR3, as DNA: TGTGCCAGCAGTAACAGGGCGATGAACACTGAAGCTTTCTTT. This encodes CASSNRAMNTEAFF.

The chain has TRBV28 and TRBJ1-6; TRBD1 aligns across 7 bases. CDR1 and CDR2 (germline): MDHEN, SYDVKM. V trimming: 6 bases; J trimming: 10 bases; junction bases outside the gene matches: 6. This CDR3 spans 13 amino acids. The CDR3 DNA sequence: TGTGCCAGCAGGGGTCAGGGGGACTCACCCCTCCACTTT. Translated: CASRGQGDSPLHF. Looking up the rest from reference TRBV28 and TRBJ1-6 gives the full variable domain: DVKVTQSSRYLVKRTGEKVFLECVQDMDHENMFWYRQDPGLGLRLIYFSYDVKMKEKGDIPEGYSVSREKKERFSLILESASTNQTSMYLCASRGQGDSPLHFGNGTRLTVT.

The rearrangement links TRBV2 to TRBJ2-7, with TRBD1 as a possible D gene (5 bases). The CDR3 extends over 13 amino acids. Germline CDR1 reads SNHLY; CDR2 reads FYNNEI. V was trimmed by 7 bases and J by 6 bases, leaving 16 bases between them. The CDR3 nucleotides are TGTGCCAGCAATACAGACGGACAATCCGAGCAGTACTTC. Its translation is CASNTDGQSEQYF.

The chain carries TRBV27 and TRBJ1-6, with unresolved D. From germline, CDR1 is MNHEY and CDR2 SMNVEV (reference sequence). The V end was cut by 2 bases, the J end by 7 bases, with 12 bases between. The CDR3 totals 15 residues. DNA for the CDR3: TGTGCCAGCAGTTTAATGGGTTCGGGAAATTCACCCCTCCACTTT. It specifies CASSLMGSGNSPLHF.

The V and J genes are TRBV5-6 and TRBJ2-7, with TRBD1 matching 7 bases. V trimming: 4 bases; J trimming: 3 bases; junction bases outside the gene matches: 7. The CDR3 is 14 residues long. Germline V CDR1 and CDR2: SGHDT, YYEEEE. This CDR3 is CASSKNRGLYEQYF. DNA for the CDR3: TGTGCCAGCAGCAAAAACAGGGGTCTCTACGAGCAGTACTTC.

The chain uses TRBV7-3 and TRBJ2-4, with D unresolved. There are 13 residues in the CDR3. V was pared by 0 bases and J by 8 bases, with 8 bases between. Looked up from germline, CDR1 is SGHTA and CDR2 is FQGTGA. The CDR3 coding sequence is TGTGCCAGCAGCTTAACGGAGAGAGACATTCAGTACTTC. Its translation is CASSLTERDIQYF. Combining the CDR3 with reference TRBV7-3 and TRBJ2-4 gives the whole variable domain GAGVSQTPSNKVTEKGKYVELRCDPISGHTALYWYRQSLGQGPEFLIYFQGTGAADDSGLPNDRFFAVRPEGSVSTLKIQRTERGDSAVYLCASSLTERDIQYFGAGTRLSVL.

V and J are TRBV11-2 and TRBJ2-2, with D possibly matching TRBD2 (5 bases). Germline V gene data show CDR1 as SGHAT and CDR2 as FQNNGV. There are 16 residues in the CDR3. V was clipped by 6 bases and J by 5 bases, with 19 bases between them. CDR3: CASRPWSGSGTGELFF. In DNA form, the CDR3 reads TGTGCCAGCAGACCTTGGTCGGGGAGCGGTACCGGGGAGCTGTTTTTT.

The J gene is TRBJ2-1, the V gene TRBV4-1; D may be TRBD2 (6 bases). Germline CDR1 and CDR2: MGHRA and YSYEKL. V lost 4 bases and J lost 5, with 21 bases in between. The CDR3 length is 17 residues. CDR3 DNA: TGCGCCAGCAGCCTCCTTGAAATGGGAGGTTCGAACAATGAGCAGTTCTTC. The encoded protein is CASSLLEMGGSNNEQFF.

The sample holds one count of this clone. This chain joins TRBV7-9 and TRBJ1-2; no firm D call. The CDR3 has 13 residues. CDR1 SEHNR and CDR2 FQNEAQ come from the germline V gene (reference sequence). The V gene lost 5 bases and the J gene lost 1 base, with 8 bases spanning the gap. DNA for the CDR3: TGTGCCAGCAGCCTGGCAAATAACTATGGCTACACCTTC. Translating gives CASSLANNYGYTF. Combining the CDR3 with reference TRBV7-9 and TRBJ1-2 gives the whole variable domain DTGVSQNPRHKITKRGQNVTFRCDPISEHNRLYWYRQTLGQGPEFLTYFQNEAQLEKSRLLSDRFSAERPKGSFSTLEIQRTEQGDSAMYLCASSLANNYGYTFGSGTRLTVV.

V is TRBV5-3 and J is TRBJ2-1; 10 positions agree with TRBD1. TRBV5-3 is placed among ORFs of uncertain function. The CDR3 has 15 amino acids. V dropped 2 bases and J dropped 5; count of bases not matched to a gene: 4. The CDR3 here is CARSFYGTGDNEQFF. The CDR3 DNA reads TGTGCCAGAAGCTTTTACGGGACAGGGGACAATGAGCAGTTCTTC.

CDR3 protein: CASRNRGKRTDTQYF. CDR3 bases: TGTGCCAGCAGGAACAGGGGCAAACGCACAGATACGCAGTATTTT. This chain joins TRBV28 and TRBJ2-3, with TRBD1 matching over 7 bases. V lost 6 bases, J lost 1 base, and 7 bases stayed unmatched. The CDR3 extends over 15 amino acids. Germline CDR1 reads MDHEN; CDR2 reads SYDVKM.

V usage is TRBV5-4 and J usage is TRBJ2-5; D not resolved. The germline gives CDR1 SGHNT, CDR2 YYREEE (reference sequence). Deletions cut 0 bases from V and 1 base from J, with 7 bases between. The CDR3 has 14 amino acids. CDR3 coding DNA: TGTGCCAGCAGCTTGGTTGCGGCCCAAGAGACCCAGTACTTC. Residues: CASSLVAAQETQYF.

The rearrangement links TRBV18 to TRBJ1-2; D gene unclear. The germline V gene has CDR1 KGHSH and CDR2 LQKENI. The CDR3 runs to 13 residues. V lost 1 base to trimming and J lost 8 bases, with 11 bases between them. CDR3 sequence (DNA): TGTGCCAGCTCACCACAGGGAGTTGAAGGCTACACCTTC. Encoded protein: CASSPQGVEGYTF.

The V gene is TRBV9, the J gene TRBJ1-4; D is unresolved. This CDR3 region has 16 residues. Germline values: CDR1 SGDLS, CDR2 YYNGEE. Trimming stripped 3 bases from V and 0 bases from J, with 12 bases between. The CDR3 nucleotides are TGTGCCAGCAGCGCCTTTGAGGGCGCAACTAATGAAAAACTGTTTTTT. This translates into CASSAFEGATNEKLFF.

The gene calls are TRBV19 and TRBJ1-5; D call uncertain. V gave up 4 bases and J gave up 4 bases, with 14 bases separating them. The CDR3 is 15 amino acids. CDR1 and CDR2 (germline): LNHDA, SQIVND (reference sequence). Here the CDR3 DNA reads TGTGCCAGTAGTACCGCTTGGGGAGGTAATCAGCCCCAGCATTTT. Protein sequence: CASSTAWGGNQPQHF. The full variable domain, in which reference TRBV19 and TRBJ1-5 provide the parts outside the CDR3, is DGGITQSPKYLFRKEGQNVTLSCEQNLNHDAMYWYRQDPGQGLRLIYYSQIVNDFQKGDIAEGYSVSREKKESFPLTVTSAQKNPTAFYLCASSTAWGGNQPQHFGDGTRLSIL.

J is TRBJ1-3 and V is TRBV7-6; no clear D gene. Trimming removed 1 base from V and 4 bases from J, with 8 bases in between. The CDR3 loop spans 14 amino acids. Germline lookup yields CDR1 SGHVS and CDR2 FNYEAQ. CDR3 sequence (DNA): TGTGCCAGCAGCTTAGTGGGAGACGGAAACACCATATATTTT. This gives the protein CASSLVGDGNTIYF.